A selection of T cell receptor beta chains follows, all from one sample in a study of B cell selection in AIRE deficiency. Data came from immunoSEQ multiplex PCR; TCRdb stores just in-frame clones and leaves some out. The table has some 25,000 clones, 80% to 95% seen once. Sequenced: CD4+CD25+ Tregs sorted from PBMCs. The receptors shown here come from a human donor in good health. The CDR3 runs from the conserved cysteine through the conserved F or W. The D gene is left open where the match is weak. Only some rows state a clone size, as once, few, many or a class for expanded clones.

j_call d_call clone_size v_call cdr3_aa cdr3_nt
TRBJ2-3 TRBD2 NA TRBV5-4 CASSPTPGLAGTDTQYF TGTGCCAGCAGCCCCACCCCGGGACTAGCGGGCACAGATACGCAGTATTTT
TRBJ1-1 NA NA TRBV18 CASSPRREIRTEAFF TGTGCCAGCTCACCACGGCGGGAAATTCGCACTGAAGCTTTCTTT
TRBJ1-6 NA once TRBV4-1 CASSQDPPKGTYNSPLHF TGCGCCAGCAGCCAAGATCCGCCGAAAGGGACCTATAATTCACCCCTCCACTTT
TRBJ2-3 NA NA TRBV2 CANLLGTVTDTQYF TGTGCCAACCTACTTGGGACTGTCACAGATACGCAGTATTTT
TRBJ2-2 TRBD1 NA TRBV27 CAASGQGGTGELFF TGTGCCGCCTCGGGACAGGGTGGCACCGGGGAGCTGTTTTTT
TRBJ2-3 NA NA TRBV5-1 CATRGGPSTDTQYF TGCGCCACTAGGGGGGGTCCTAGCACAGATACGCAGTATTTT
TRBJ2-7 NA NA TRBV7-8 CASSLPAGLGQYF TGTGCCAGCAGCTTGCCCGCAGGACTCGGGCAGTACTTC
TRBJ1-6 TRBD1 NA TRBV10-3 CAIRGTENSPLHF TGTGCCATCAGGGGGACAGAGAATTCACCCCTCCACTTT
TRBJ1-2 TRBD1 NA TRBV6-1 CASSAGTGYYGYTF TGTGCCAGCAGCGCCGGGACAGGGTACTATGGCTACACCTTC
TRBJ2-2 NA NA TRBV11-3 CASSSNTGELFF TGTGCCAGCAGCTCGAACACCGGGGAGCTGTTTTTT
TRBJ2-7 NA NA TRBV7-9 CASSLVPGSYEQYF TGTGCCAGCAGCTTAGTCCCGGGCTCCTACGAGCAGTACTTC
TRBJ1-2 TRBD1 NA TRBV18 CASSLDRFEGYTF TGTGCCAGCTCACTGGACAGGTTCGAGGGCTACACCTTC
TRBJ1-5 NA NA TRBV6-5 CASSKTGGNQPQHF TGTGCCAGCAGTAAGACGGGGGGCAATCAGCCCCAGCATTTT
TRBJ1-1 NA NA TRBV27 CASSSFIGGSTEAFF TGTGCCAGCAGTTCTTTTATCGGGGGGAGTACTGAAGCTTTCTTT
TRBJ2-3 NA NA TRBV5-4 CASSLGREATQYF TGTGCCAGCAGCTTAGGCAGGGAAGCTACGCAGTATTTT
TRBJ1-1 NA NA TRBV27 CASSPIGDTEAFF TGTGCCAGCAGTCCGATCGGGGACACTGAAGCTTTCTTT
TRBJ1-1 TRBD1 NA TRBV7-9 CASSPRGGGDSAEAFF TGTGCCAGCAGCCCCCGAGGAGGGGGCGATTCGGCTGAAGCTTTCTTT
TRBJ2-1 NA NA TRBV7-6 CASSLEGISYNEQFF TGTGCCAGCAGCTTAGAGGGGATCTCCTACAATGAGCAGTTCTTC
TRBJ1-6 NA NA TRBV5-1 CASSLVRTDSYNSPLHF TGCGCCAGCAGCTTGGTACGCACCGACTCCTATAATTCACCCCTCCACTTT
TRBJ2-3 NA NA TRBV7-7 CASSTDFSSTDTQYF TGTGCCAGCAGCACCGACTTCTCTAGCACAGATACGCAGTATTTT
TRBJ2-7 TRBD1 NA TRBV18 CASSYSYGTGISEQYF TGTGCCAGCTCATACTCTTACGGGACAGGGATAAGCGAGCAGTACTTC
TRBJ1-2 NA NA TRBV30 CAWSTSTKHGYTF TGTGCCTGGAGTACCTCAACCAAACATGGCTACACCTTC
TRBJ1-6 TRBD1 NA TRBV7-2 CASSSPPGQGSNSPLHF TGTGCCAGCAGCTCACCCCCAGGACAGGGTAGTAATTCACCCCTCCACTTT
TRBJ2-7 NA NA TRBV7-1 CASSPGWYYEQYF TGTGCCAGCAGCCCGGGATGGTACTACGAGCAGTACTTC
TRBJ1-6 NA NA TRBV6-6 CASSRGDSPLHF TGTGCCAGCAGTAGGGGGGATTCACCCCTCCACTTT
TRBJ1-6 TRBD1 NA TRBV28 CASKRQGARNSPLHF TGTGCCAGCAAGAGACAGGGGGCACGTAATTCACCCCTCCACTTT
TRBJ2-2 NA NA TRBV9 CASSVGTLRNTGELFF TGTGCCAGCAGCGTGGGGACCCTACGCAACACCGGGGAGCTGTTTTTT
TRBJ2-5 TRBD1 NA TRBV5-1 CASSLTGSETQYF TGCGCCAGCAGCCTGACAGGGTCAGAGACCCAGTACTTC
TRBJ1-1 NA once TRBV10-3 CAITMTANTEAFF TGTGCCATCACTATGACAGCGAACACTGAAGCTTTCTTT
TRBJ2-5 NA NA TRBV27 CASSFGKQETQYF TGTGCCAGCAGTTTCGGCAAGCAAGAGACCCAGTACTTC
TRBJ1-1 TRBD1 NA TRBV5-1 CASSAGQSAFF TGCGCCAGCAGCGCGGGACAGTCAGCTTTCTTT
TRBJ1-6 NA once TRBV6-6 CASSYMGPNFNSPLHF TGTGCCAGCAGTTACATGGGGCCTAACTTTAATTCACCCCTCCACTTT
TRBJ1-1 NA NA TRBV4-3 CASSHRQPGQTLNTEAFF TGCGCCAGCAGCCATCGACAGCCAGGACAGACCCTGAACACTGAAGCTTTCTTT